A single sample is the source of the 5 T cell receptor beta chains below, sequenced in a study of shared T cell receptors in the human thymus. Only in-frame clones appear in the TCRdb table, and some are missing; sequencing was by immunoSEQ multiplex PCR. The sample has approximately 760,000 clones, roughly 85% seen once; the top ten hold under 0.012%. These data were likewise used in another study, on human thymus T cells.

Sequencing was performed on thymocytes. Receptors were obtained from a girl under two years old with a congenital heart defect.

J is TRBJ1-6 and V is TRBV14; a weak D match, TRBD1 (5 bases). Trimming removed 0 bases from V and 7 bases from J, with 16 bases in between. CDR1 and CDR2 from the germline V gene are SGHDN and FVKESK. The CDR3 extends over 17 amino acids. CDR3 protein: CASSQDPVAGRNSPLHF. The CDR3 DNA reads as TGTGCCAGCAGCCAAGATCCTGTGGCAGGGCGCAATTCACCCCTCCACTTT.

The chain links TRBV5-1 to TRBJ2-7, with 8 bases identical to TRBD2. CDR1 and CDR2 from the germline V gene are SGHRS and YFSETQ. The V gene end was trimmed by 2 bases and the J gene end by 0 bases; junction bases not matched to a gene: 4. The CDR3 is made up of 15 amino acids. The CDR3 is CASSFVAGHSYEQYF. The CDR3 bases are TGCGCCAGCAGCTTCGTAGCGGGGCACTCCTACGAGCAGTACTTC.

The CDR3, as DNA: TGTGCCAGCTCACCGTGGGACAGGGTGGATTCTGGGGCCAACGTCCTGACTTTC. Amino acids: CASSPWDRVDSGANVLTF. The gene calls are TRBV18 and TRBJ2-6; 9 positions match TRBD1. J was trimmed by 1 base and V by 3 bases; bases with no gene match: 7. CDR3 size: 18 residues. In germline, CDR1 is KGHSH, CDR2 LQKENI.

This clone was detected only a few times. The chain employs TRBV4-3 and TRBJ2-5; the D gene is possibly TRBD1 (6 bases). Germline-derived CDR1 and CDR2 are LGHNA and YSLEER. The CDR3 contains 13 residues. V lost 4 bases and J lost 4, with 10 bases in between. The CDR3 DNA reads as TGCGCCAGCAGCCTCATAGGGGGAGAGACCCAGTACTTC. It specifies CASSLIGGETQYF.

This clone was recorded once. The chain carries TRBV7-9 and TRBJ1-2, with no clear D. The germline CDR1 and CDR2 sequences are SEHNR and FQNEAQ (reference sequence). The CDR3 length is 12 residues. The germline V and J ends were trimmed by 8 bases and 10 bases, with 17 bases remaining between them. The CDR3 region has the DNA TGTGCCAGCGACCAAGATGGAGCAACCTACACCTTC. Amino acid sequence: CASDQDGATYTF.